Here is one T cell receptor (beta chain) with its context. The antigen remains undetermined. Trimming removed 5 bases from V and 2 bases from J, with 19 bases in between. The CDR3 is 17 residues long. The germline V gene encodes CDR1 SEHNR and CDR2 FQNEAQ (reference sequence). The data derive from a study of shared clonotypes between healthy human individuals. All of the donors resided in Nashville, Tennessee, and each was a Caucasian adult. A CD45RA+ naive subset and a CD45RA-negative memory subset were split from CD4+ cells. Clones were sequenced by immunoSEQ multiplex PCR, and TCRdb holds only the in-frame ones, with some missing. The sample includes some 1,100,000 clones, about four fifths seen only once; the top ten take about 0.52%. Notes on the study in general: Even with large depth, rarefaction showed that sorted-subset sequencing was incomplete.

The chain is built from TRBV7-9 and TRBJ2-1, with D possibly being TRBD2 (5 bases). Sequencing was performed on memory CD4+ T cells from PBMCs. The subset: CD45RA-negative fraction. The TCR sequence derives from a man aged 18 to 30 in good health. Some clones in this sample may be carry-over from other donors' samples. In DNA, the CDR3 is TGTGCCAGCAGCGGAGGCTTAGTCAGGTTCCCCTACAATGAGCAGTTCTTC. It codes for CASSGGLVRFPYNEQFF.